These T cell receptor beta chains were read from a single sample in a study of molecular identifiers for immune sequencing clone quantification. TCRdb processed the PCR reads anew with MiXCR; each CDR3 protein has one entry. The sample carries over 300,000 distinct CDR3 sequences, roughly 24% recorded once. Sample: naive CD8+ T cells from blood, with Jurkat cell RNA spiked in. Every receptor here comes from a human donor in good health. Some libraries in this study had Jurkat cell RNA spiked in. Both conserved end residues are part of each CDR3. A D gene is named only where the DNA matches it firmly. A clone size is listed for some rows: how often the clone was seen (once, few, many), or a class if it is expanded.

j_gene | v_gene | d_gene | abundance | CDR3nt | CDR3aa
TRBJ2-1 | TRBV27 | NA | many | TGTGCCAGCAGTGCAGGGTCCTCCTACAATGAGCAGTTCTTC | CASSAGSSYNEQFF
TRBJ2-2 | TRBV7-9 | NA | few | TGTGCCAGCAGCTTAGGCGCGGGGAGGAACACCGGGGAGCTGTTTTTT | CASSLGAGRNTGELFF
TRBJ2-3 | TRBV11-2 | NA | few | TGTGCCAGCAGCCCAGAACCGGTAGCAGATACGCAGTATTTT | CASSPEPVADTQYF
TRBJ2-3 | TRBV5-4 | TRBD2 | few | TGTGCCAGCAGCTTGCCTAGCGGGGACCAAACGATTAGCACAGATACGCAGTATTTT | CASSLPSGDQTISTDTQYF
TRBJ2-1 | TRBV25-1 | NA | NA | TGTGCCAGCAGTGAATTGCGCTTAGGGGAGCAGTTCTTC | CASSELRLGEQFF
TRBJ2-2 | TRBV5-4 | NA | NA | TGTGCCAGCAGCTTTATGGGTGTGCCCGGGGAGCTGTTTTTT | CASSFMGVPGELFF
TRBJ1-1 | TRBV10-3 | NA | few | TGTGCCATCAGTGAGTCGCTTGTGGGGGTGAACACTGAAGCTTTCTTT | CAISESLVGVNTEAFF
TRBJ2-3 | TRBV11-3 | TRBD2 | few | TGTGCCAGCAGCTTGAGGCGGGGGAGAGCGGGGGTCGGCCCAGATACGCAGTATTTT | CASSLRRGRAGVGPDTQYF
TRBJ2-7 | TRBV6-6 | NA | many | TGTGCCAGCAGCCAATCACAGGGATACGAGCAGTACTTC | CASSQSQGYEQYF
TRBJ2-7 | TRBV5-1 | NA | NA | TGCGCCAGCAGCTTGGACTGGGGGCTATCCTACGAGCAGTACTTC | CASSLDWGLSYEQYF
TRBJ2-2 | TRBV7-9 | TRBD1 | many | TGTGCCAGCAGCCCCACAGGGGGCAGGAACACCGGGGAGCTGTTTTTT | CASSPTGGRNTGELFF
TRBJ1-1 | TRBV6-2/TRBV6-3 | NA | many | TGTGCCAGCAGTTCGGCAGGGAGGTCCACTGAAGCTTTCTTT | CASSSAGRSTEAFF
TRBJ2-3 | TRBV28 | TRBD2 | NA | TGTGCCAGCAGCCTACTAGCGGGCCCTAGATATACGCAGTATTTT | CASSLLAGPRYTQYF
TRBJ2-7 | TRBV4-3 | TRBD2 | many | TGCGCCAGCAGCCAGACTAGCGGGGGGGCTGGAGACGAGCAGTACTTC | CASSQTSGGAGDEQYF
TRBJ2-1 | TRBV7-9 | NA | NA | TGTGCCAGCAGCTTAGAGGGTGGTCTAGCGATCGGTCTCAATGAGCAGTTCTTC | CASSLEGGLAIGLNEQFF
TRBJ2-3 | TRBV7-6 | TRBD2 | many | TGTGCCAGCAGCCGCCTGGAGGATCCGAGACTAGCGGGGGGCACAGATACGCAGTATTTT | CASSRLEDPRLAGGTDTQYF
TRBJ1-6 | TRBV5-6 | NA | few | TGTGCCAGCAGCTATGGACGGGGATCACCCCTCCACTTT | CASSYGRGSPLHF
TRBJ1-6 | TRBV27 | NA | NA | TGTGCCAGCAGTTTTCAGGGGTATTCACCCCTCCCCTTT | CASSFQGYSPLPF
TRBJ2-3 | TRBV19 | TRBD2 | few | TGTGCCAGTAGTATGACTAGCGGGGGGCCCACAGATACGCAGTATTTT | CASSMTSGGPTDTQYF
TRBJ2-2 | TRBV9 | TRBD2 | NA | TGTGCCAGCAGTGAGGGAGGGGCCACCGGGGAGCCGTTTTTT | CASSEGGATGEPFF
TRBJ2-3 | TRBV24-1 | NA | NA | TGTGCCACCAGTGAATCAGGGTACACAGATACGCAGTATTTT | CATSESGYTDTQYF
TRBJ2-7 | TRBV28 | TRBD2 | NA | TGTGCCAGCAGTTTCCTGGGACTAGCGCGTTTTATAGACGAGCAGTACTTC | CASSFLGLARFIDEQYF
TRBJ2-3 | TRBV7-6 | TRBD2 | few | TGTGCCAGCAGCTTAGTCTATAGCGGGGGGACAGCAGATACGCAGTATTTT | CASSLVYSGGTADTQYF
TRBJ2-3 | TRBV5-4 | NA | many | TGTGCCAGCAGCCCCTTTTCGGGTACGCAGTATTTT | CASSPFSGTQYF
TRBJ1-3 | TRBV21-1 | NA | few | TGTGCCACCAATCCCCTCTCTGGAAACACCATATATTTT | CATNPLSGNTIYF
TRBJ2-1 | TRBV28 | NA | many | TGTGCCACCCGCCTTGGGCGGGATAGAGTCAATGAGCAGTTCTTC | CATRLGRDRVNEQFF
TRBJ1-5 | TRBV12-3/TRBV12-4 | TRBD1 | many | TGTGCCAGCAGTTTATGGGGAGGGGGCGATCAGCCCCAGCATTTT | CASSLWGGGDQPQHF
TRBJ2-5 | TRBV19 | TRBD2 | many | TGTGCCACGACCTGGGGCCTAGCGGGGGAGCAGACCCAGTACTTC | CATTWGLAGEQTQYF
TRBJ2-3 | TRBV24-1 | NA | many | TGTGCCACCATGGCGGGAGATACGCAGTATTTT | CATMAGDTQYF
TRBJ2-7 | TRBV6-2/TRBV6-3 | NA | few | TGTGCCAGCAGTTCCATGGGACTCTCCTACGAGCAGTACTTC | CASSSMGLSYEQYF
TRBJ2-3 | TRBV4-3 | TRBD1 | NA | TGCGCCAGCAGCCAAAAGGGGGGCCGGGACAGGCTCTATTTT | CASSQKGGRDRLYF
TRBJ2-2 | TRBV27 | TRBD2 | few | TGTGCCAGCTCGCTGGGACTAGCGGGATCCATTGGGGAGCTGTTTTTT | CASSLGLAGSIGELFF
TRBJ2-3 | TRBV14 | NA | many | TGTGCCAGCAGCCAAGATCTGCCAGATACGCAGTATTTT | CASSQDLPDTQYF
TRBJ1-4 | TRBV20-1 | TRBD1 | NA | TGCAGTGCTAGAGGTGGACAGGATAATGAAAAACTGTTTTTT | CSARGGQDNEKLFF
TRBJ2-7 | TRBV28 | NA | few | TGTGCCAGCAGTTCTTATAACAGCCCCGGGGAGCAGTACTTC | CASSSYNSPGEQYF
TRBJ2-7 | TRBV5-8 | TRBD1 | NA | TGTGCCAGCAGCTTGGTATCGGACAGGGGCTACGAGCAGTACTTC | CASSLVSDRGYEQYF
TRBJ1-5 | TRBV4-1 | NA | NA | TGCGCCAGCAGCCAACTTCAGGGTACGGTTCAGCCCCAGCATTTT | CASSQLQGTVQPQHF
TRBJ2-5 | TRBV28 | NA | NA | TGTGCCAGCAGTCTTCACGCTGTCCAAGAGCCCCAGTACTTC | CASSLHAVQEPQYF
TRBJ2-2 | TRBV24-1 | TRBD1 | many | TGTGCCACCAGTGACCCACAGGGGGCCAACACCGGGGAGCTGTTTTTT | CATSDPQGANTGELFF
TRBJ2-3 | TRBV6-2/TRBV6-3 | NA | NA | TGTGCCAGCACCCCGGGGTACCTTAGCACAGATACGCAGTATTTT | CASTPGYLSTDTQYF
TRBJ2-3 | TRBV9 | NA | many | TGTGCCAGCAGCGTATGGTTCGCTAGCGGCACAGATACGCAGTATTTT | CASSVWFASGTDTQYF
TRBJ1-5 | TRBV27 | TRBD1 | NA | TGTGCCAGCAGTTTTTCGGGACAGAGCAATCAGCCCCAGCATTTT | CASSFSGQSNQPQHF
TRBJ2-3 | TRBV14 | NA | NA | TGTGCCAGCAGCCAAGATGTTAGCGGCACAGATACGCAGTATTTT | CASSQDVSGTDTQYF
TRBJ2-3 | TRBV13 | TRBD1 | few | TGTGCCAGCAGCCAGGGACAGGGCTACATCACAGATACGCAGTATTTT | CASSQGQGYITDTQYF
TRBJ1-1 | TRBV30 | TRBD1 | few | TGTGCCTGGGGGACAGGAGTCACTGAAGCTTTCTTT | CAWGTGVTEAFF
TRBJ2-5 | TRBV9 | TRBD2 | few | TGTGCCAGCAGCCCCCCCGCGGGGGGTCAGACCCAGTACTTC | CASSPPAGGQTQYF
TRBJ2-3 | TRBV29-1 | NA | NA | TGCAGCGTTGGGTTTGCGGGGCGCCCCGATACGCAGTATTTT | CSVGFAGRPDTQYF
TRBJ1-1 | TRBV19 | NA | NA | TGTGCCAGTAGTATATGGGGGAACACTGAAGCTTTCTTT | CASSIWGNTEAFF
TRBJ2-2 | TRBV19 | TRBD1 | few | TGTGCCAGTAGTGCCTCAGGGGGCTGGGGCACCGGGGAGCTGTTTTTT | CASSASGGWGTGELFF
TRBJ2-4 | TRBV6-1 | NA | NA | TGTGCCAGCAGTGAAAGGAGGGCAGGGGAGGCCAAAAACATTCAGTACTTC | CASSERRAGEAKNIQYF
TRBJ2-3 | TRBV4-3 | TRBD2 | NA | TGCGCCAGCAGCCAGCCCCCCGGACTAGCGGGGGCCTTAACATTTGATACGCAGTATTTT | CASSQPPGLAGALTFDTQYF
TRBJ2-7 | TRBV13 | NA | few | TGTGCCAGCCTCGCGAAGGACAGCACCTACGAGCAGTACTTC | CASLAKDSTYEQYF
TRBJ2-1 | TRBV23-1 | TRBD1 | NA | TGCGCCAGCAGTCAATCGAGGGACAGGGATAACAATGAGCAGTTCTTC | CASSQSRDRDNNEQFF
TRBJ1-4 | TRBV4-3 | NA | few | TGCGCCAGCAGCCAAGACCGGTATTCCGGGGCCGCAGTTGGGACTAATGAAAAACTGTTTTTT | CASSQDRYSGAAVGTNEKLFF
TRBJ1-5 | TRBV7-9 | NA | NA | TGTGCCAGCAGCGGACGGACCCCAAATCAGCCCCAGCATTTT | CASSGRTPNQPQHF
TRBJ2-1 | TRBV3-1 | TRBD2 | few | TGTGCCAGCACCTCTAGCGGTAAGGACTACAATGAGCAGTTCTTC | CASTSSGKDYNEQFF
TRBJ2-2 | TRBV6-2/TRBV6-3 | NA | NA | TGTGCCAGCAGCCTTAATCCGACCGGGGAGCTGTTTTTT | CASSLNPTGELFF
TRBJ1-5 | TRBV20-1 | NA | few | TGCAGTGCTAGCCGAGACAGGAGTTCTAGCAATCAGCCCCAGCATTTT | CSASRDRSSSNQPQHF
TRBJ2-1 | TRBV15 | TRBD2 | few | TGTGCCACCAGCAGAGATTGGGAAGGGAAGCGGGGGGGCATCTACAATGAGCAGTTCTTC | CATSRDWEGKRGGIYNEQFF
TRBJ2-5 | TRBV11-2 | NA | NA | TGTGCCAGCAGCTTAGTTTCAGGGAGCCCGGAGACCCAGTACTTC | CASSLVSGSPETQYF